Shown below are 4 T cell receptor beta chains from a single sample sequenced in a study of T cell repertoires in cytomegalovirus infection. MiXCR, applied by TCRdb to the reads, yields one record per CDR3 protein. The sample has about 600,000 distinct CDR3 sequences; 20% to 30% are singletons. The sample was CD8+ T cells from PBMCs. These receptors were collected from a human donor in good health (CMV status not recorded). Some clones in this sample may be carry-over from other donors' samples.

This clonotype was picked up one time. The chain recombines TRBV19 with TRBJ1-1; D call uncertain. The V end was cut by 10 bases, the J end by 3 bases, with 15 bases between. This CDR3 is built from 13 residues. Germline assignment: CDR1 LNHDA and CDR2 SQIVND (reference sequence). CDR3 sequence (DNA): TGTGCCACTCCAGGACGGGGAGACACTGAAGCTTTCTTT. Translation gives CATPGRGDTEAFF.

This clonotype was observed at least ten times. The chain joins TRBV7-9 to TRBJ2-1, with TRBD1 as a possible D gene (5 bases). Deletions cut 5 bases from V and 11 bases from J, with 10 bases between. Germline V lookup: CDR1 SEHNR, CDR2 FQNEAQ (reference sequence). The CDR3 has 11 amino acids. The DNA for the CDR3 is TGTGCCAGCAGCCCTGGACAAAAGCAGTTCTTC. Protein product: CASSPGQKQFF.

The chain employs TRBV28 and TRBJ2-2, with D possibly being TRBD1 (7 bases). Per germline, CDR1 MDHEN and CDR2 SYDVKM. There are 16 residues in the CDR3. V was cut by 4 bases and J by 4 bases, with 16 bases left in between. The CDR3 here is CASSYPQGGTTGELFF. For the CDR3, the DNA is TGTGCCAGCAGTTATCCCCAGGGGGGAACCACCGGGGAGCTGTTTTTT.

In its sample, this clonotype was seen a few times. The gene calls are TRBV6-2 or TRBV6-3 and TRBJ1-1; D gene unclear. Per germline, CDR1 MNHEY and CDR2 SVGEGT. The CDR3 covers 14 residues. V was clipped by 5 bases and J by 0 bases, with 10 bases between them. CDR3 sequence (DNA): TGTGCCAGCAGTATGATGGGAGTGAACACTGAAGCTTTCTTT. The encoded protein is CASSMMGVNTEAFF.